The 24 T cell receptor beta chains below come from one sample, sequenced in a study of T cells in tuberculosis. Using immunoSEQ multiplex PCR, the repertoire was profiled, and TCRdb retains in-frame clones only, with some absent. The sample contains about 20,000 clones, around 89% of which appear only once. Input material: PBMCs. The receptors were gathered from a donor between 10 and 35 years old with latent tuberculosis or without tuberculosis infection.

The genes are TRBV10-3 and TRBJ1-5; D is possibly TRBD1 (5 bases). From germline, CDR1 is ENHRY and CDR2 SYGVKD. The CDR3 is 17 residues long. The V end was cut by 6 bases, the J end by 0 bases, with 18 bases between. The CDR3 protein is CAIRTTAISYSNQPQHF. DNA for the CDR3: TGTGCCATCAGAACGACAGCTATATCATATAGCAATCAGCCCCAGCATTTT.

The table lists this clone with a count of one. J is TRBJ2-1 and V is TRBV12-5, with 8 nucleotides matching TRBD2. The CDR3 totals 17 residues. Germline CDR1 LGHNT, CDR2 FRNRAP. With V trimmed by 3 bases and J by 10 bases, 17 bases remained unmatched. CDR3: CASGFSPNSGESREQFF. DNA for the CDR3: TGTGCTAGTGGTTTCTCCCCCAATAGCGGGGAATCGCGAGAGCAGTTCTTC.

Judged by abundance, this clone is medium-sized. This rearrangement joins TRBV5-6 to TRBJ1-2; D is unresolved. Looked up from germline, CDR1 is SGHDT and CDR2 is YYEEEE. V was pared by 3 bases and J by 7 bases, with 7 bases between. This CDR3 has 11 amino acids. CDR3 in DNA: TGTGCCAGCAGCTGGGGAGGTGGCTACACCTTC. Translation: CASSWGGGYTF.

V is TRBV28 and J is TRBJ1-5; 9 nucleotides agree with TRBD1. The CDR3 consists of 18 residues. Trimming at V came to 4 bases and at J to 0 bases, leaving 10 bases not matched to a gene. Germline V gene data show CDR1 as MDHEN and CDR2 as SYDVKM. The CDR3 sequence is CASSYPQGAAYSNQPQHF. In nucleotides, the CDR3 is TGTGCCAGCAGTTACCCACAGGGGGCCGCTTATAGCAATCAGCCCCAGCATTTT. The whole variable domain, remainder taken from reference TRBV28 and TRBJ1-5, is DVKVTQSSRYLVKRTGEKVFLECVQDMDHENMFWYRQDPGLGLRLIYFSYDVKMKEKGDIPEGYSVSREKKERFSLILESASTNQTSMYLCASSYPQGAAYSNQPQHFGDGTRLSIL.

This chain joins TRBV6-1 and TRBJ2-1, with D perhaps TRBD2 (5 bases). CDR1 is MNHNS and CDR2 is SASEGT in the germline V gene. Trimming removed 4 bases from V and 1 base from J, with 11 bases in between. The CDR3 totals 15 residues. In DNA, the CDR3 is TGTGCCAGCAGTGGCGGAGGACGTTCCTACAATGAGCAGTTCTTC. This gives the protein CASSGGGRSYNEQFF.

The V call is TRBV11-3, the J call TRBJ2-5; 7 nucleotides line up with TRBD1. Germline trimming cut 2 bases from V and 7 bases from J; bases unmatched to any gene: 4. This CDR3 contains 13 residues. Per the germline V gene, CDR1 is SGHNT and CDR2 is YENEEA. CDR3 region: CASSLTGVGTQYF. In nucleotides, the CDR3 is TGTGCCAGCAGCTTAACAGGGGTTGGGACCCAGTACTTC.

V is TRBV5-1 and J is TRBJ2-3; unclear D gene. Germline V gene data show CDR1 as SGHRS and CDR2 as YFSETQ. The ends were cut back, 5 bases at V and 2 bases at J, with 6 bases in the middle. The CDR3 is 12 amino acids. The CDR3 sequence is CASSGDTDTQYF. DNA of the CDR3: TGCGCCAGCAGTGGAGACACAGATACGCAGTATTTT.

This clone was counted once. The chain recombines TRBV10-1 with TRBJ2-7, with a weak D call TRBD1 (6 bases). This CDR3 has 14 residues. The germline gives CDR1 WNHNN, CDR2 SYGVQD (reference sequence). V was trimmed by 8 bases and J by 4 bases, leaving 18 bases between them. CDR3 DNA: TGCGCCAGCCCAGGGAAGGGGGTATTTTACGAGCAGTACTTC. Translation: CASPGKGVFYEQYF.

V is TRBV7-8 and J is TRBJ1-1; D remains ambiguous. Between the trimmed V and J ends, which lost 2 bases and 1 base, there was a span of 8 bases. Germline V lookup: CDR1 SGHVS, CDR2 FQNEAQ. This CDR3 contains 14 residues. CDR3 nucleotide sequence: TGTGCCAGCAGCTTATATTCAGGGAACACTGAAGCTTTCTTT. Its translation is CASSLYSGNTEAFF.

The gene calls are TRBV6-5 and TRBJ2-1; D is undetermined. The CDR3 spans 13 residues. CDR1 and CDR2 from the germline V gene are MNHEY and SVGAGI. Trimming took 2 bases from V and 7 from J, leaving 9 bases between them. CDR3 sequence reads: CASSYPPSNEQFF. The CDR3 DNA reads TGTGCCAGCAGTTACCCCCCCTCGAATGAGCAGTTCTTC.

CDR3 residues: CASSGQNLGYGYTF. CDR3 nucleotide sequence: TGTGCCAGCTCCGGACAGAATCTGGGCTATGGCTACACCTTC. This chain joins TRBV5-6 and TRBJ1-2; a possible D gene is TRBD1 (6 bases). The CDR3 is 14 amino acids. Trimming pared 7 bases from V and 4 bases from J, leaving 17 bases between. Germline V gene lookup returns CDR1 SGHDT and CDR2 YYEEEE.

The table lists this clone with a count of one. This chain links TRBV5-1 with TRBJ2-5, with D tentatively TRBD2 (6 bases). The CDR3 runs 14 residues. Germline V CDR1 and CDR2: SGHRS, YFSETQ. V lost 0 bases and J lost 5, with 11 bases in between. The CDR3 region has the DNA TGCGCCAGCAGCTTGGAAGGGACTGGGGAGACCCAGTACTTC. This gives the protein CASSLEGTGETQYF.

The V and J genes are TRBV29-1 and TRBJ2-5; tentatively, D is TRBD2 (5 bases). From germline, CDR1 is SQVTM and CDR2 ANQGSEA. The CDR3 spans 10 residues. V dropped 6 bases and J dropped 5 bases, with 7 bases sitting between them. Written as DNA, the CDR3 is TGCAGCGTCAGGAGGGAGACCCAGTACTTC. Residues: CSVRRETQYF.

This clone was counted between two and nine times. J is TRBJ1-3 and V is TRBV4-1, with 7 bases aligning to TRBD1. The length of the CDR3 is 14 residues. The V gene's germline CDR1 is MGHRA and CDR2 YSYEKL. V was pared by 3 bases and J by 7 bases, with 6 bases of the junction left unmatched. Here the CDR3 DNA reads TGCGCCAGCAGCCAGACAGGGCGTGAGAACACCATATATTTT. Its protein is CASSQTGRENTIYF.

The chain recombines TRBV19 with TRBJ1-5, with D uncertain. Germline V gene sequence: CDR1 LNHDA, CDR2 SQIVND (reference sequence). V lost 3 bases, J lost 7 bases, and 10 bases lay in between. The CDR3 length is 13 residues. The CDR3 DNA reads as TGTGCCAGTAGTATTACGATTAGACAGCCCCAGCATTTT. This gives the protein CASSITIRQPQHF.

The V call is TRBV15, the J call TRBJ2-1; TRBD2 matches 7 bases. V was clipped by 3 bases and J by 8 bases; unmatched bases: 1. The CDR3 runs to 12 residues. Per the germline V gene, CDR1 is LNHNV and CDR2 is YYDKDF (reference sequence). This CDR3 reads CATSRGGDEQFF. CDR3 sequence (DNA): TGTGCCACCAGCAGGGGAGGGGATGAGCAGTTCTTC.

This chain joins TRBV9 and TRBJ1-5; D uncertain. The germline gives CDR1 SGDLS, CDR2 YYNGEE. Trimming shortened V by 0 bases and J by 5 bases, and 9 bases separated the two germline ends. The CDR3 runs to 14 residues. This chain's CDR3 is CASSVATGDQPQHF. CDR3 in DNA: TGTGCCAGCAGCGTAGCTACGGGAGATCAGCCCCAGCATTTT.

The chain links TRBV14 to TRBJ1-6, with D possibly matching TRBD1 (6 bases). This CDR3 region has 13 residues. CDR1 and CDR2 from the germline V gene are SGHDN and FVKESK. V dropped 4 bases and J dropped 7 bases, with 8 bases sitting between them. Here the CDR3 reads CASSLTGNSPLHF. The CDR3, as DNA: TGTGCCAGCAGCCTAACAGGGAATTCACCCCTCCACTTT.

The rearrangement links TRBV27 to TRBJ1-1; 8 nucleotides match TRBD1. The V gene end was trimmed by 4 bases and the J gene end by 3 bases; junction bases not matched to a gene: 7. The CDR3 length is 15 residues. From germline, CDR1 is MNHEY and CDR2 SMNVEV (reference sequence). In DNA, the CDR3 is TGTGCCAGCAGTTCCACAGGGGGTGGGGACACTGAAGCTTTCTTT. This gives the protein CASSSTGGGDTEAFF.

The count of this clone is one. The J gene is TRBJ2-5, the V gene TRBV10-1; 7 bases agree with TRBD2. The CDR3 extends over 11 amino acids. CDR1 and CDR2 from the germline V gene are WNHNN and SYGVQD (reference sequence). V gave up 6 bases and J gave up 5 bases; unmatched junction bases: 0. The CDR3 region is CASRGGETQYF. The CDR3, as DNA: TGCGCCAGCAGGGGGGGGGAGACCCAGTACTTC.

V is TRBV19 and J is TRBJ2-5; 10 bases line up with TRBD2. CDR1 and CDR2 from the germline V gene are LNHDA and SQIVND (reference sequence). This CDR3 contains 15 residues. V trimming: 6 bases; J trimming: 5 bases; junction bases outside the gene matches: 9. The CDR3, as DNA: TGTGCCAGTAGCCCGAATGGGGGACTAGCGGAGACCCAGTACTTC. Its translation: CASSPNGGLAETQYF.

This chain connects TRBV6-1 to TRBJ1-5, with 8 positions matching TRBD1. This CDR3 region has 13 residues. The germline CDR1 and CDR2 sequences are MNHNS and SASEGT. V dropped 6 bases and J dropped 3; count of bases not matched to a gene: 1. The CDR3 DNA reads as TGTGCCAGCAGGGGACAGGACAATCAGCCCCAGCATTTT. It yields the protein CASRGQDNQPQHF.

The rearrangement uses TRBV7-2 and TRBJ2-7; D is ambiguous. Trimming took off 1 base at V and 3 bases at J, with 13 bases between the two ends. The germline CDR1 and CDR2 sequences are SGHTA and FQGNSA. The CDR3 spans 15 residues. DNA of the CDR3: TGTGCCAGCAGCTTAGACGGCGGCACGTACTACGAGCAGTACTTC. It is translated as CASSLDGGTYYEQYF.

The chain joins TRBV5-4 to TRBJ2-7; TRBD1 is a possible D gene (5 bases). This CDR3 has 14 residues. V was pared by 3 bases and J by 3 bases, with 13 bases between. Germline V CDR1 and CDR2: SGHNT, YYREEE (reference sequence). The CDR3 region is CASSSKGAGYEQYF. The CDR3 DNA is TGTGCCAGCAGCTCTAAAGGGGCCGGCTACGAGCAGTACTTC.